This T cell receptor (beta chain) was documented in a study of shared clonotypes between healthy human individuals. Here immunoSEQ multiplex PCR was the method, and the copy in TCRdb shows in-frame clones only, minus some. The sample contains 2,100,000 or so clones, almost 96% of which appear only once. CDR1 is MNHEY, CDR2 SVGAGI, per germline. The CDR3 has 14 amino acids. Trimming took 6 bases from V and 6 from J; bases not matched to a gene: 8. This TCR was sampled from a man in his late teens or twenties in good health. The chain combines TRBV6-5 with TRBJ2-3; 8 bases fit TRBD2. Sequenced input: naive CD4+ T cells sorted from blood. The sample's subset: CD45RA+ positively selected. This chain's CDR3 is CASRPGLAHDTQYF. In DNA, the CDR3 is TGTGCCAGCAGACCCGGACTAGCACACGATACGCAGTATTTT.